This T cell receptor (beta chain) was sequenced during a study of long-term antiretroviral therapy in people with HIV. Study-level results: Records did not include ART adherence, viral resistance or therapy changes.

Assay version v3.0 of immunoSEQ was used, and it was run at survey level. Sequencing was performed with immunoSEQ multiplex PCR; in TCRdb, only in-frame clones are kept and a portion is missing. The repertoire holds 44,000 or so clones, with 90% to 95% as singletons. CDR3 length: 13 residues. Germline assignment: CDR1 SGHNT and CDR2 YYREEE (reference sequence). Trimming pared 0 bases from V and 5 bases from J, leaving 6 bases between. About this clone itself: Its antigen is not known.

The chain links TRBV5-4 to TRBJ2-1; no definite D call. This specimen was unsorted PBMCs, taken 3.7 years after starting antiretroviral therapy. The sequence came from a woman between 45 and 60 years old with HIV. The DNA of the CDR3 is TGTGCCAGCAGCTTGGAGGCTCACAATGAGCAGTTCTTC. Translated: CASSLEAHNEQFF.